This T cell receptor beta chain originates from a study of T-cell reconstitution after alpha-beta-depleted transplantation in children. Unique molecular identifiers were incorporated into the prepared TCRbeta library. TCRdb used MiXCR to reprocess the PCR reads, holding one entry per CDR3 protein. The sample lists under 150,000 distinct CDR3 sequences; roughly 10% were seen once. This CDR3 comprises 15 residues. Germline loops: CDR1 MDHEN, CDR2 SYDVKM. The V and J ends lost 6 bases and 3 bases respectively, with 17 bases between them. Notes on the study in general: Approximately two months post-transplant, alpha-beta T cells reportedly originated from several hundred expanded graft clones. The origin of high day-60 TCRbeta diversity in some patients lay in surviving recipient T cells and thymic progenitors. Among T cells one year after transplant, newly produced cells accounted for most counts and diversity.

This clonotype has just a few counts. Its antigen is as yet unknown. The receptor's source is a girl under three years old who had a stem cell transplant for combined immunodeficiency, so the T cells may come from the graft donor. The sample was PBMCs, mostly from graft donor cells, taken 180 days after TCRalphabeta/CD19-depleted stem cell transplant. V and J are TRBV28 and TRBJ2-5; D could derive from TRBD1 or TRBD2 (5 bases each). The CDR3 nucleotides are TGTGCCAGCAGCCCCTTAGGGGCGGAGGAAGAGACCCAGTACTTC. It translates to CASSPLGAEEETQYF.